Detailed here is one TCR beta chain. Its antigen is still unknown. The treatment here: oral pan-JAK inhibitor, 5-10 mg twice daily. These data are taken from a study of CD8+ T cells in alopecia areata. On the study more broadly: Severity was scored as percentage of affected scalp area in treated patients.

Extracted RNA was reverse transcribed, and the resulting cDNA served as sequencing template. Some clones are missing from TCRdb's copy, which holds only in-frame ones; the method was immunoSEQ multiplex PCR. The sample records over 200,000 clones, over 60% being singletons. The CDR3 totals 15 residues. Looked up from germline, CDR1 is MNHEY and CDR2 is SVGAGI. V was clipped by 6 bases and J by 4 bases, with 15 bases between them. Findings and limits, study-wide: Having one nonresponder leaves uncertain how baseline CD8+ expansion relates to response. Normal skin contains resident alphabeta T cells, and these are also sequenced in scalp samples.

This specimen consisted of CD4+ T cells sorted from blood, obtained at week 4, from a patient treated with tofacitinib. This receptor was obtained from a human donor with alopecia areata. V is TRBV6-5 and J is TRBJ2-2, with a weak D call TRBD1 (5 bases). The CDR3 nucleotides are TGTGCCAGCAGGGGCTTGACAGCCGGCACCGGGGAGCTGTTTTTT. Amino acid sequence: CASRGLTAGTGELFF.